What follows is one T cell receptor (beta chain) and its context. What it binds is unknown. The data were taken from a study of persistence of HIV-infected CD4 T cells. Cells were stimulated nonspecifically with anti-CD3/anti-CD28 magnetic beads. Responding CD4+ T cells were sorted by upregulation of both CD40 ligand and CD69. Sequencing used immunoSEQ version 4 in survey mode. Sequenced by immunoSEQ multiplex PCR; TCRdb stores in-frame clones only, minus some. The data contain 37,000 or so clones, roughly 86% of them seen just once; the ten biggest clones take up about 1.3%. The CDR3 covers 13 residues. V shed 7 bases and J shed 3 bases, with 12 bases lying between them. The V gene's germline CDR1 is ENHRY and CDR2 SYGVKD.

This TCR was recovered from an adult man with HIV who was CMV-seropositive. Here the sequenced sample was CD4+ T cells sorted from PBMCs after approximately 20-hour stimulation, taken from a patient who received antiretroviral therapy. The chain has TRBV10-3 and TRBJ1-2; a weak D match, TRBD1 (5 bases). The CDR3 reads CAINSGTDYGYTF. CDR3 bases: TGTGCCATCAACTCCGGGACGGACTATGGCTACACCTTC.